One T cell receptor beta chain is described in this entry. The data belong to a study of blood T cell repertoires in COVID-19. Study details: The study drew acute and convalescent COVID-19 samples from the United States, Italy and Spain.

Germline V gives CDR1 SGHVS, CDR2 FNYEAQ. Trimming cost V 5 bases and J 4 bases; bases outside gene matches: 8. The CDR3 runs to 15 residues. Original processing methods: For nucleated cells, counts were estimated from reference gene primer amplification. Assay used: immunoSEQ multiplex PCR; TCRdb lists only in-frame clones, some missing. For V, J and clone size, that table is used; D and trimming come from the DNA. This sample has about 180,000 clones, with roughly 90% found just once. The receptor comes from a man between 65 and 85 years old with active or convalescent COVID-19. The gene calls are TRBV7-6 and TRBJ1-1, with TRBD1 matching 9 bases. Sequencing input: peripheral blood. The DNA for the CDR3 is TGTGCCAGCAGCGTTTCCGGGACAGGGTTCACTGAAGCTTTCTTT. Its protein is CASSVSGTGFTEAFF.